The 20 T cell receptor beta chains below come from one sample, sequenced in a study of cytomegalovirus exposure and HLA in healthy donors. With 60 Vbeta and 13 Jbeta primers, the PCR was carried out. Data came from immunoSEQ multiplex PCR; TCRdb stores just in-frame clones and leaves some out. The sample yields 130,000 or so clones, roughly 80% seen once. Sequenced material: PBMCs. These receptors came from a woman in her 40s in good health and CMV-seronegative.

The J gene is TRBJ2-5, the V gene TRBV27; unclear D gene. The J call is in doubt because the DNA end fits TRBJ2-7 better. Germline V gives CDR1 MNHEY, CDR2 SMNVEV (reference sequence). The CDR3 is 14 residues long. The DNA of the CDR3 is TGTGCCAGCAGCACTCGACCAGGCTCCTACGAGCAGTACTTC. Translating gives CASSTRPGSYEQYF.

CDR3 region: CASSYGQGKGNTIYF. The CDR3 region has the DNA TGTGCCAGCAGTTACGGCCAGGGGAAGGGAAACACCATATATTTT. The V call is TRBV6-5, the J call TRBJ1-3; D might be TRBD1 (6 bases). CDR3 size: 15 residues. V was trimmed by 2 bases and J by 4 bases, leaving 12 bases between them. Germline CDR1 is MNHEY and CDR2 is SVGAGI.

The V gene is TRBV5-1, the J gene TRBJ2-7, with 8 bases lining up with TRBD2. The CDR3 totals 14 residues. Germline V lookup: CDR1 SGHRS, CDR2 YFSETQ. Trimming at V came to 4 bases and at J to 3 bases, leaving 6 bases not matched to a gene. CDR3 coding DNA: TGCGCCAGCAGCCCGGGGGGGCGGAGCTACGAGCAGTACTTC. The encoded protein is CASSPGGRSYEQYF.

The chain recombines TRBV7-3 with TRBJ2-7, with 8 bases fitting TRBD2. The CDR3 is made up of 14 amino acids. The germline CDR1 and CDR2 sequences are SGHTA and FQGTGA. Unmatched junction bases numbered 9, after V lost 5 bases and J lost 6 bases. The CDR3 coding sequence is TGTGCCAGCAGCCCCATAGCGGGACCAGGCGAGCAGTACTTC. This sequence encodes CASSPIAGPGEQYF.

This chain joins TRBV19 and TRBJ2-5; TRBD2 agrees at 7 bases. The DNA end favors TRBJ2-7, so the J call may be wrong. Germline V gene lookup returns CDR1 LNHDA and CDR2 SQIVND (reference sequence). The CDR3 is 14 residues long. CDR3: CASRTSRSSYEQYF. The DNA for the CDR3 is TGTGCCAGTAGGACTAGCAGGAGCTCCTACGAGCAGTACTTC.

The V and J genes are TRBV6-5 and TRBJ1-2; tentative D call: TRBD1 (6 bases). V was shortened by 6 bases and J by 7 bases, with 15 bases between the two germline ends. CDR1 is MNHEY and CDR2 is SVGAGI in the germline V gene. The CDR3 is 13 residues long. As DNA, the CDR3 is TGTGCCAGCAGCCCGGACAGTTCTGGTGGCTACACCTTC. This codes for CASSPDSSGGYTF.

Note on this clone: Other DNA sequences from this sample encode an identical CDR3 as well. CDR3 loop: CASSPDRDSYNEQFF. CDR3 DNA sequence: TGTGCCAGCTCCCCAGACAGGGACTCCTACAATGAGCAGTTCTTC. The chain employs TRBV18 and TRBJ2-1; 7 nucleotides match TRBD1. Germline lookup yields CDR1 KGHSH and CDR2 LQKENI. The CDR3 has 15 amino acids. The junction had 5 bases not matched to a gene; V was cut back by 6 bases and J by 0 bases. The entire variable domain, with the rest obtained from reference TRBV18 and TRBJ2-1, is as follows: NAGVMQNPRHLVRRRGQEARLRCSPMKGHSHVYWYRQLPEEGLKFMVYLQKENIIDESGMPKERFSAEFPKEGPSILRIQQVVRGDSAAYFCASSPDRDSYNEQFFGPGTRLTVL.

Details on this clone: A read error may account for a junction end that differs from germline. The V gene is TRBV7-9, the J gene TRBJ2-5; 13 nucleotides align to TRBD2. CDR3 length: 16 amino acids. Germline lookup yields CDR1 SEHNR and CDR2 FQNEAQ (reference sequence). The CDR3 sequence is CSSSVGLAGVGETQYF. For the CDR3, the DNA is TGTTCCAGCAGCGTAGGACTAGCGGGAGTCGGGGAGACCCAGTACTTC.

This clone was seen a few times. The chain employs TRBV4-1 and TRBJ1-6, with D possibly TRBD1 on 6 matching bases. From germline, CDR1 is MGHRA and CDR2 YSYEKL. V was shortened by 2 bases and J by 10 bases, with 15 bases between the two germline ends. This CDR3 has 15 residues. The CDR3 nucleotides are TGCGCCAGCAGCCAACCCCCACAGGGACGCTCACCCCTCCACTTT. Translated: CASSQPPQGRSPLHF.

The chain is built from TRBV2 and TRBJ2-1; a possible D gene is TRBD2 (6 bases). The CDR3 is 13 residues long. The germline CDR1 and CDR2 sequences are SNHLY and FYNNEI. V lost 7 bases, J lost 5 bases, and 12 bases lay in between. CDR3 region: CASTPERDNEQFF. The CDR3 DNA is TGTGCCAGCACCCCGGAGCGGGACAATGAGCAGTTCTTC.

The rearrangement joins TRBV5-1 to TRBJ2-7, with D unresolved. The V gene's germline CDR1 is SGHRS and CDR2 YFSETQ. This CDR3 region has 12 residues. V shed 0 bases and J shed 5 bases, with 6 bases lying between them. CDR3 nucleotides: TGCGCCAGCAGCTTGGTTTTCGACGAGCAGTACTTC. Translated, it gives CASSLVFDEQYF.

CDR3 DNA: TGCGCCAGCAAGACTAGCGGGATAAATGAGCAGTTCTTC. Its translation: CASKTSGINEQFF. This chain links TRBV5-1 with TRBJ2-1; 11 nucleotides line up with TRBD2. With V trimmed by 6 bases and J by 7 bases, 3 bases remained unmatched. Germline CDR1 SGHRS, CDR2 YFSETQ. There are 13 residues in the CDR3.

This clone was counted between two and nine times. V and J are TRBV6-5 and TRBJ1-2; TRBD1 agrees at 7 bases. The junction had 5 bases not matched to a gene; V was cut back by 6 bases and J by 4 bases. The CDR3 has 13 residues. From germline, CDR1 is MNHEY and CDR2 SVGAGI. The CDR3: CASSPTGSYGYTF. In DNA, the CDR3 is TGTGCCAGCAGCCCGACAGGGTCCTATGGCTACACCTTC.

V usage is TRBV5-1 and J usage is TRBJ2-5; 13 bases line up with TRBD2. Gene TRBJ2-7 matches the end of the DNA better, so the J call may be wrong. The CDR3 is 14 residues long. Germline loops: CDR1 SGHRS, CDR2 YFSETQ. The CDR3 region is CASSRTSGSYEQYF. The CDR3 DNA sequence: TGCGCCAGCAGTAGGACTAGCGGGAGCTACGAGCAGTACTTC.

The chain recombines TRBV28 with TRBJ2-3, with 7 nucleotides matching TRBD1. From germline, CDR1 is MDHEN and CDR2 SYDVKM. V was clipped by 5 bases and J by 0 bases; unmatched bases: 8. This CDR3 contains 16 residues. Written as DNA, the CDR3 is TGTGCCAGCAGTCAAGGGACAGCTCTGAGCACAGATACGCAGTATTTT. Translation gives CASSQGTALSTDTQYF.

CDR3 loop: CASSSGRRGLMMNTEAFF. The CDR3, as DNA: TGTGCCAGCAGCTCAGGTCGGCGGGGTTTAATGATGAACACTGAAGCTTTCTTT. This rearrangement joins TRBV7-9 to TRBJ1-1; no reliable D call. V was clipped by 4 bases and J by 0 bases, with 21 bases between them. Germline lookup yields CDR1 SEHNR and CDR2 FQNEAQ (reference sequence). The length of the CDR3 is 18 residues.

The chain couples TRBV28 to TRBJ2-5; 7 bases line up with TRBD1. V lost 8 bases, J lost 5 bases, and 8 bases stayed unmatched. In germline, CDR1 is MDHEN, CDR2 SYDVKM. The CDR3 sequence is 13 residues long. CDR3 nucleotide sequence: TGTGCCAGCTCCCGGGACAGAGGGGAGACCCAGTACTTC. It is translated as CASSRDRGETQYF.

CDR3 bases: TGCGCCAGCAGTGATACATCAGATACGCAGTATTTT. It specifies CASSDTSDTQYF. V and J are TRBV10-1 and TRBJ2-3; unclear D gene. Germline values: CDR1 WNHNN, CDR2 SYGVQD (reference sequence). This CDR3 is 12 amino acids long. V lost 3 bases, J lost 4 bases, and 5 bases lay in between.

The rearrangement joins TRBV28 to TRBJ2-5; D is perhaps TRBD2 (5 bases). The DNA end is a closer match to TRBJ2-7, so the J assignment may be wrong. This CDR3 is 16 amino acids long. Germline assignment: CDR1 MDHEN and CDR2 SYDVKM. The CDR3 DNA reads as TGTGCCAGCAGAAACTCGGGAACAGAGCCCCCCAACGAGCAGTACTTC. This translates into CASRNSGTEPPNEQYF.

The CDR3 protein is CASSPPGQGINGYTF. CDR3 in DNA: TGTGCCAGCAGTCCTCCGGGACAGGGGATAAATGGCTACACCTTC. The V gene is TRBV28, the J gene TRBJ1-2, with TRBD1 matching 10 bases. This CDR3 is 15 amino acids long. Germline values: CDR1 MDHEN, CDR2 SYDVKM. With 5 bases clipped from V and 6 bases from J, the junction kept 9 bases outside the gene matches.